This T cell receptor (beta chain) was recorded in a study of T cell responses to AZD1222 COVID-19 vaccine. Using immunoSEQ multiplex PCR, the repertoire was profiled, and TCRdb retains in-frame clones only, with some absent. The profile shows approximately 190,000 clones, about 92% of them singletons. This CDR3 is built from 14 residues. The ends were cut back, 3 bases at V and 0 bases at J, with 10 bases in the middle. Germline-derived CDR1 and CDR2 are DFQATT and SNEGSKA (reference sequence). A word on this clone: Its antigen is unidentified.

The study, taken as a whole, reports: Donors in the cohort were predominantly white British and more often female, and clonal diversity was possibly underestimated. At study baseline, merely about 6 AZD1222 recipients were seropositive. Spike-specific TCR breadth and depth rose after two AZD1222 doses.

The gene calls are TRBV20-1 and TRBJ2-3; D call uncertain. Source: peripheral blood, taken on day 0 of AZD1222 vaccination. The receptor was derived from an adult in good health. CDR3: CSASPGLSTDTQYF. Written as DNA, the CDR3 is TGCAGTGCTAGTCCCGGCCTTAGCACAGATACGCAGTATTTT.